The 18 T cell receptor beta chains presented below share a single source sample, sequenced in a study of post-analysis software for immune sequencing data (dated by TCRdb to between 2014 and 2017). The library was obtained by PCR. Sequencing instrument: Illumina HiSeq 2500. To reduce PCR and sequencing biases, unique molecular identifiers were built into the TCR beta cDNA libraries. TCRdb reran the public reads through fastp at Q25 and MiXCR, keeping productive beta chains. Each entry is one CDR3 protein sequence, shown with its most common DNA and genes. This sample comprises hundreds of thousands of distinct CDR3 sequences, about 27% of them detected only once. 0.56% of the sample comes from the top ten. What these receptors recognize is not known. General conclusions and limits of the study: Significantly higher frequencies in patients than in controls were found for about five TRBV segments, including TRBV5-6, TRBV5-1 and TRBV20-1.

Sample: blood. The receptors originated from a girl aged 5 to 17 with multiple sclerosis.

This clonotype was detected many times. V usage is TRBV20-1 and J usage is TRBJ2-7; a possible D gene is TRBD2 (5 bases). The V gene lost 5 bases and the J gene lost 10 bases, with 15 bases spanning the gap. Per germline, CDR1 DFQATT and CDR2 SNEGSKA (reference sequence). The CDR3 sequence is 11 residues long. The CDR3 DNA reads TGCAGTGCTGGCACGACGGACTCCCAGTACTTC. Its protein product is CSAGTTDSQYF.

The chain has TRBV5-5 and TRBJ2-2, with 7 bases matching TRBD1. The germline V gene has CDR1 SGHKS and CDR2 YYEKEE (reference sequence). V lost 3 bases, J lost 4 bases, and 6 bases stayed unmatched. This CDR3 comprises 15 residues. The CDR3 loop reads CASSSQGWATGELFF. DNA for the CDR3: TGTGCCAGCAGCTCACAGGGGTGGGCCACCGGGGAGCTGTTTTTT.

The V gene is TRBV10-3, the J gene TRBJ1-1, with TRBD1 matching 7 bases. CDR1 is ENHRY, CDR2 SYGVKD, per germline. V shed 6 bases and J 1 base; nucleotides not matched to a gene: 2. The CDR3 is made up of 13 amino acids. CDR3 bases: TGTGCCATCAGGGACAGGCAGAACACTGAAGCTTTCTTT. Its translation is CAIRDRQNTEAFF.

This chain connects TRBV20-1 to TRBJ2-4, with D unclear. Germline V gives CDR1 DFQATT, CDR2 SNEGSKA (reference sequence). The CDR3 has 16 residues. The V end was cut by 3 bases, the J end by 0 bases, with 15 bases between. CDR3 region: CSASERGDLAKNIQYF. DNA of the CDR3: TGCAGTGCTAGCGAGCGAGGAGACCTAGCCAAAAACATTCAGTACTTC.

On this clonotype: This sequence may be a read error, since a much larger clone differs from it by one base. V is TRBV5-1 and J is TRBJ2-4; 9 nucleotides match TRBD1. The V segment lost 5 bases and the J segment 7 bases; nucleotides outside the gene matches: 4. Germline V lookup: CDR1 SGHRS, CDR2 YFSETQ. The CDR3 length is 13 residues. This CDR3 is CASSPTGGNIQYF. Written as DNA, the CDR3 is TGCGCCAGCAGTCCGACAGGGGGGAACATTCAGTACTTC.

This clonotype was seen a handful of times. The chain employs TRBV5-1 and TRBJ2-6; D possibly corresponds to TRBD1 (6 bases). There are 16 residues in the CDR3. The V end was cut by 0 bases, the J end by 2 bases, with 9 bases between. Germline V gene data show CDR1 as SGHRS and CDR2 as YFSETQ. The CDR3 here is CASSLAGTTGANVLTF. Here the CDR3 DNA reads TGCGCCAGCAGCTTGGCAGGGACAACTGGGGCCAACGTCCTGACTTTC.

The V call is TRBV5-1, the J call TRBJ2-1; the D is unclear. V was cut by 4 bases and J by 0 bases, with 8 bases left in between. The CDR3 extends over 14 amino acids. Germline values: CDR1 SGHRS, CDR2 YFSETQ. CDR3 protein: CASSVISSYNEQFF. CDR3 sequence (DNA): TGCGCCAGCAGCGTAATTAGCTCCTACAATGAGCAGTTCTTC.

The chain links TRBV12-3 or TRBV12-4 to TRBJ2-7; D possibly uses TRBD1 or TRBD2 (5 bases each). Trimming cost V 3 bases and J 6 bases, with 15 bases left between them. The CDR3 length is 14 residues. The CDR3 spells CASSFLTGTGEQYF. The DNA for the CDR3 is TGTGCCAGCAGTTTTTTGACTGGGACGGGCGAGCAGTACTTC.

Points on this clonotype: As the CDR3 is not closed by the conserved phenylalanine or tryptophan, this likely results from a read error. The V gene is TRBV29-1, the J gene TRBJ2-7, with D hard to call. Germline CDR1 reads SQVTM; CDR2 reads ANQGSEA. The V and J ends lost 3 bases and 4 bases respectively, with 22 bases between them. CDR3 length: 16 amino acids. The CDR3 DNA follows: TGCAGCGTTGAGGCTTATGACTGGGATGCCAAATACGAGCAGTACTCC. Residues: CSVEAYDWDAKYEQYS.

This clonotype has just a few counts. V usage is TRBV3-1 and J usage is TRBJ1-2; no clear D gene. Per germline, CDR1 LGHDT and CDR2 YNNKEL (reference sequence). This CDR3 contains 14 residues. Trimming took 3 bases from V and 4 from J, leaving 12 bases between them. CDR3 nucleotides: TGTGCCAGCAGCCAGGCCATTTTGGGCTATGGCTACACCTTC. Translating gives CASSQAILGYGYTF. The variable domain in full, completed from reference TRBV3-1 and TRBJ1-2, reads DTAVSQTPKYLVTQMGNDKSIKCEQNLGHDTMYWYKQDSKKFLKIMFSYNNKELIINETVPNRFSPKSPDKAHLNLHINSLELGDSAVYFCASSQAILGYGYTFGSGTRLTVV.

V usage is TRBV20-1 and J usage is TRBJ2-5; no reliable D call. Germline V CDR1 and CDR2: DFQATT, SNEGSKA (reference sequence). This CDR3 has 11 residues. This CDR3 is CLAEYQETQYF. The CDR3 nucleotides read TGCTTGGCGGAGTATCAAGAGACCCAGTACTTC.

The V call is TRBV28, the J call TRBJ2-7; D is uncertain. The CDR3 spans 13 residues. V lost 7 bases, J lost 6 bases, and 16 bases lay in between. CDR1 and CDR2 (germline): MDHEN, SYDVKM. The CDR3 loop is CASTTETPSEQYF. The CDR3, as DNA: TGTGCCAGCACAACCGAGACCCCAAGCGAGCAGTACTTC.

This chain joins TRBV24-1 and TRBJ1-4; 9 nucleotides line up with TRBD1. The germline V gene has CDR1 KGHDR and CDR2 SFDVKD. V shed 7 bases and J 7 bases; nucleotides not matched to a gene: 9. This CDR3 is 15 amino acids long. The chain's CDR3 is CATSDSGTGSEKLFF. The CDR3 nucleotides read TGTGCCACCAGCGACTCCGGGACAGGGAGTGAAAAACTGTTTTTT.

The rearrangement uses TRBV5-1 and TRBJ1-5, with D hard to call. This CDR3 region has 14 residues. Germline loops: CDR1 SGHRS, CDR2 YFSETQ. Deletions cut 0 bases from V and 4 bases from J, with 8 bases between. DNA for the CDR3: TGCGCCAGCAGCTTGGACGGACTTAATCAGCCCCAGCATTTT. Protein: CASSLDGLNQPQHF.

In regard to this clonotype: A single base separates this from a much larger clone, so it may be a read error. This chain joins TRBV6-1 and TRBJ1-2; the D is unclear. CDR1 is MNHNS, CDR2 SASEGT, per germline. CDR3 length equals 13 residues. CDR3 protein: CASSEEGPYGHTF. The DNA for the CDR3 is TGTGCCAGCAGTGAAGAGGGCCCCTATGGCCACACCTTC.

The chain joins TRBV24-1 to TRBJ2-2; D possibly matches TRBD1 or TRBD2 (5 bases each). This CDR3 spans 11 amino acids. The germline V and J ends were trimmed by 9 bases and 13 bases, with 14 bases remaining between them. CDR1 and CDR2 (germline): KGHDR, SFDVKD. CDR3 residues: CATATGGRLFF. The DNA of the CDR3 is TGTGCCACCGCGACTGGGGGTAGGCTGTTTTTT.

The chain employs TRBV20-1 and TRBJ2-3; 9 nucleotides line up with TRBD1. V lost 3 bases and J lost 5; bases outside the gene matches: 0. The length of the CDR3 is 12 residues. The germline V gene has CDR1 DFQATT and CDR2 SNEGSKA (reference sequence). CDR3 residues: CSARGQGDTQYF. The CDR3 DNA sequence: TGCAGTGCTAGGGGACAGGGAGATACGCAGTATTTT.

As concerns this clonotype: An end of the junction differs from the germline gene, which may be a read error. The V call is TRBV10-3, the J call TRBJ2-3, with no clear D. The CDR3 runs to 15 residues. Germline V lookup: CDR1 ENHRY, CDR2 SYGVKD. The CDR3 nucleotides are TGTGCCGTCAATGACGAGTCGTTACGCACCGATACGCAGTATTTT. Amino acid sequence: CAVNDESLRTDTQYF.